The TCR beta chain described here comes from a study of blood T cell repertoires in COVID-19. CDR1 is SEHNR and CDR2 is FQNEAQ in the germline V gene (reference sequence). Losses at the gene ends were 7 bases for V and 7 bases for J; bases not matched to a gene: 10. This CDR3 contains 14 residues. Per the original methods: By means of reference gene primer amplification, nucleated cell counts were estimated. The assay was immunoSEQ multiplex PCR, and TCRdb's table has in-frame clones only and misses some. D and trimming come from the DNA, and the V and J calls and clone size come from that table. This repertoire shows over 200,000 clones, 80% to 90% found once; its top ten account for more than 3%.

Source material: PBMCs or T cells enriched from blood (not recorded which). This TCR came from a woman in her 30s who had been exposed to COVID-19. V and J are TRBV7-9 and TRBJ2-1; 7 bases match TRBD2. CDR3 sequence: CASTHRGRRNEQFF. CDR3 nucleotide sequence: TGTGCCAGCACCCACCGCGGGAGAAGGAATGAGCAGTTCTTC.